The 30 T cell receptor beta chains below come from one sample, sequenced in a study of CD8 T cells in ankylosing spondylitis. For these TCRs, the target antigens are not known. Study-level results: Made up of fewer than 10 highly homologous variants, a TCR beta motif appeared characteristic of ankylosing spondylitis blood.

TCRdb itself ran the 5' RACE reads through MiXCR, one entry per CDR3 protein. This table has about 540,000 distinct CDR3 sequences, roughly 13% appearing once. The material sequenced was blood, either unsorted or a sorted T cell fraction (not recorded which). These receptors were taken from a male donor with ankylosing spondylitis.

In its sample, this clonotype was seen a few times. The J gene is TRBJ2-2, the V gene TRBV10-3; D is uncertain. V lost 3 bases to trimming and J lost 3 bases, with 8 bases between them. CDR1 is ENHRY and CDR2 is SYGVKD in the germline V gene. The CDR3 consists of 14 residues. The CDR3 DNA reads TGTGCCATCAGTGAAGGCAGCTACACCGGGGAGCTGTTTTTT. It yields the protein CAISEGSYTGELFF.

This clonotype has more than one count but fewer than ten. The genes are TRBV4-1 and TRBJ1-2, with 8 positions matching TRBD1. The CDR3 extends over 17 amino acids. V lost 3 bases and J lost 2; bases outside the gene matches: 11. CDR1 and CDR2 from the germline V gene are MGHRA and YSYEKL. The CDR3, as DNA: TGCGCCAGCAGCCAGGCTGTCGGACAGGGCACCAACTATGGCTACACCTTC. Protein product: CASSQAVGQGTNYGYTF.

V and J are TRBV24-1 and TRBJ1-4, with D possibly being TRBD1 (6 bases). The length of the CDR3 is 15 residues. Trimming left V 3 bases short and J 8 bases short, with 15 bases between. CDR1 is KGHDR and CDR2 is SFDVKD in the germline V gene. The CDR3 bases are TGTGCCACCAGTGATGCCGGGGGGGCTGGGGAAAAACTGTTTTTT. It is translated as CATSDAGGAGEKLFF.

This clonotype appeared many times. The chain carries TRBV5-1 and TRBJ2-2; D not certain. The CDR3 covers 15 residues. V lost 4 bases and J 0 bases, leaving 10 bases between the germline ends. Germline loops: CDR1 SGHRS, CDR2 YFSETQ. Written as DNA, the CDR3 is TGCGCCAGCAGCCCGGCAGTCGCGAACACCGGGGAGCTGTTTTTT. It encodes CASSPAVANTGELFF.

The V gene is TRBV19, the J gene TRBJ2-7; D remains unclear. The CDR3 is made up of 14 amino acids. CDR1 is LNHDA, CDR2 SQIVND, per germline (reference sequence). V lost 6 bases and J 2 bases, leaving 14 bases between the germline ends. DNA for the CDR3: TGTGCCAGTAGCAGCCGGGCCACCCCCTACGAGCAGTACGTC. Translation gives CASSSRATPYEQYV.

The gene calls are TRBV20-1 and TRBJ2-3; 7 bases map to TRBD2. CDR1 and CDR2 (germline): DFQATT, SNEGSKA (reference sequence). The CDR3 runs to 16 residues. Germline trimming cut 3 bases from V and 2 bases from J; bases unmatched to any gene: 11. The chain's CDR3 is CSASDTGTIPTDTQYF. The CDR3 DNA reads TGCAGTGCTAGTGATACCGGGACTATACCCACAGATACGCAGTATTTT.

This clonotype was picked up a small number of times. The CDR3 DNA follows: TGCGCCAGCAGTGATCGGGCTAGCGGGAGGAGAACAGATACGCAGTATTTT. Amino acids: CASSDRASGRRTDTQYF. The J gene is TRBJ2-3, the V gene TRBV10-1; 11 bases fit TRBD2. This CDR3 is 17 amino acids long. V shed 3 bases and J 3 bases; nucleotides not matched to a gene: 8. Germline V gene lookup returns CDR1 WNHNN and CDR2 SYGVQD (reference sequence).

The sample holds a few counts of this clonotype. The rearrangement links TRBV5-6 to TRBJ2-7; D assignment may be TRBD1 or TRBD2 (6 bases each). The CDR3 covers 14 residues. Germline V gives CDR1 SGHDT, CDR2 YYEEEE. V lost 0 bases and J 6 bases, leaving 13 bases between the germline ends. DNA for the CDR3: TGTGCCAGCAGCTTGGTAAGGGGGGTCGGCGAGCAGTACGTC. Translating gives CASSLVRGVGEQYV.

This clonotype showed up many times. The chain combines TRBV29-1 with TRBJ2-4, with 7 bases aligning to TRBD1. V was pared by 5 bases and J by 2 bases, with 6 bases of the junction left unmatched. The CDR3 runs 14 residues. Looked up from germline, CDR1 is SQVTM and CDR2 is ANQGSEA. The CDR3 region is CSVHNRGPKNIQYF. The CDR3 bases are TGCAGCGTTCATAACAGGGGCCCCAAAAACATTCAGTACTTC.

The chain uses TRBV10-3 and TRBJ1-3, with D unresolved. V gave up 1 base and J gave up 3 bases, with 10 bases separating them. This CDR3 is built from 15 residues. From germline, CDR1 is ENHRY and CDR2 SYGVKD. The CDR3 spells CAISEWREYGNTIYF. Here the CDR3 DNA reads TGTGCCATCAGTGAGTGGAGGGAATATGGAAACACCATATATTTT.

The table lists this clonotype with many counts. CDR3 nucleotide sequence: TGTGCCAGCACCATGACAGGGGGAGGCCAGCCCCAGCATTTT. This codes for CASTMTGGGQPQHF. This chain joins TRBV12-3 or TRBV12-4 and TRBJ1-5; TRBD1 aligns across 9 bases. The V and J ends lost 7 bases and 7 bases, in that order; junction bases with no gene match: 8. The CDR3 is made up of 14 amino acids.

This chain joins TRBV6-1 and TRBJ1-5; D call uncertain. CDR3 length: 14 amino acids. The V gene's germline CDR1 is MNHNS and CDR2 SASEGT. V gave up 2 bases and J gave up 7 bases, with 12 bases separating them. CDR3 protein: CASSELEGGQPQHF. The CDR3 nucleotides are TGTGCCAGCAGTGAACTTGAGGGAGGACAGCCCCAGCATTTT.

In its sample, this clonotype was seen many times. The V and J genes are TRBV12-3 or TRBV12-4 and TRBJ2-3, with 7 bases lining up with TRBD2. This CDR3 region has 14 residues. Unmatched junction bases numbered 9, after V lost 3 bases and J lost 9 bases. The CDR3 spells CASSFRLADRTQYF. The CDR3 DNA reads TGTGCCAGCAGTTTCCGCCTAGCGGATAGAACGCAGTATTTT.

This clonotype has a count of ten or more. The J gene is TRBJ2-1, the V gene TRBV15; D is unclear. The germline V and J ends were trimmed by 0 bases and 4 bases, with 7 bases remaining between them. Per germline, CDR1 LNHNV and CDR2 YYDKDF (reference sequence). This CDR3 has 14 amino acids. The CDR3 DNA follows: TGTGCCACCAGCAGAGAAACAGTATACAATGAGCAGTTCTTC. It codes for CATSRETVYNEQFF.

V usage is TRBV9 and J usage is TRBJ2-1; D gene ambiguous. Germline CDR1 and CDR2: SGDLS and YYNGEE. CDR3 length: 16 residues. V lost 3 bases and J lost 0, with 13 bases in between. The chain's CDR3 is CASSGNTESSYNEQFF. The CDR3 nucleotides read TGTGCCAGCAGCGGAAATACGGAAAGCTCCTACAATGAGCAGTTCTTC.

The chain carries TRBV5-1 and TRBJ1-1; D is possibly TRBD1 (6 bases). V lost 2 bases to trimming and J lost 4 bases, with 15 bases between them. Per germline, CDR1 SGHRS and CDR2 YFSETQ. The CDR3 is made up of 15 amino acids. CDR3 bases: TGCGCCAGCAGCTTCTTAAGCACAGGGCTCACTGAAGCTTTCTTT. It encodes CASSFLSTGLTEAFF.

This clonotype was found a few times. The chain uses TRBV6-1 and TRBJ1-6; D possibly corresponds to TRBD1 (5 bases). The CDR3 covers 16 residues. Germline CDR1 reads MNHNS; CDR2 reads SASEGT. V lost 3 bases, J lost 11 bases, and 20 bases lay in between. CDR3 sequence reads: CASSEQRSRGWAPLHF. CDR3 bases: TGTGCCAGCAGTGAGCAGAGGAGTCGGGGGTGGGCACCCCTCCACTTT.

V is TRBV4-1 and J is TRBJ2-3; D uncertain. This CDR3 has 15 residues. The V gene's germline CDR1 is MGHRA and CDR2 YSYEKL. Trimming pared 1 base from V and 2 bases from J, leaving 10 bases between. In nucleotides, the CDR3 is TGCGCCAGCAGCCAAGGGCCCGACTTCACAGATACGCAGTATTTT. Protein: CASSQGPDFTDTQYF.

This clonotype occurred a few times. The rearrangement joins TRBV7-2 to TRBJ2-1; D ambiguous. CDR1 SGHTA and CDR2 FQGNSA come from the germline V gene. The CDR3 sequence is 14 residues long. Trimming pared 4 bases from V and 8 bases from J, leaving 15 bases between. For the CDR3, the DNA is TGTGCCAGCAGCTCACCACAACTTCGGCATGAGCAGTTCTTC. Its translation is CASSSPQLRHEQFF.

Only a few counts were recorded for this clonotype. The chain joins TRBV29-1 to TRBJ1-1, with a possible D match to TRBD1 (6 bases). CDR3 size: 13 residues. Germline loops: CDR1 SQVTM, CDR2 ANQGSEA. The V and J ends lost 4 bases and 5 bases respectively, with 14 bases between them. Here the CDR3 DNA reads TGCAGCGTTGGAAGGGGGGCAGGGACTGAAGCTTTCTTT. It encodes CSVGRGAGTEAFF.

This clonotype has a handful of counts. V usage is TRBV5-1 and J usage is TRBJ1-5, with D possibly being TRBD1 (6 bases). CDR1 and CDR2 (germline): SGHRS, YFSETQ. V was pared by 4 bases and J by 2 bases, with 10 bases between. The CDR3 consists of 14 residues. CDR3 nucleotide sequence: TGCGCCAGCAGCACCGAGGGGGGCAATCAGCCCCAGCATTTT. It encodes CASSTEGGNQPQHF.

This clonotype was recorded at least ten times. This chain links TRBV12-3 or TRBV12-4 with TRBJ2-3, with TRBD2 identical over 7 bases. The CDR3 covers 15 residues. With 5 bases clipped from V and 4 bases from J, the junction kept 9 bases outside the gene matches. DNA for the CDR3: TGTGCCAGCAGTCCTCAGATCGCGGGAGCAGATACGCAGTATTTT. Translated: CASSPQIAGADTQYF.

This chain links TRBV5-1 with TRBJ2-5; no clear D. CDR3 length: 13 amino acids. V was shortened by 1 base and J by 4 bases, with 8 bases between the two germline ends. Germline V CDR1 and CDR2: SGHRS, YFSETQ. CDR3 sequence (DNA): TGCGCCAGCAGCTTGAATACTGGAGAGACCCAGTACTTC. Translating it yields CASSLNTGETQYF.

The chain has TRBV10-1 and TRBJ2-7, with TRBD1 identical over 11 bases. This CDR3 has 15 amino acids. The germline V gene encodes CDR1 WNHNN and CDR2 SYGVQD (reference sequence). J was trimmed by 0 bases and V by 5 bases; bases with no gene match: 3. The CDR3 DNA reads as TGCGCCAGCAGTACCGGGACAGGGGGCTCCTACGAGCAGTACGTC. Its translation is CASSTGTGGSYEQYV.

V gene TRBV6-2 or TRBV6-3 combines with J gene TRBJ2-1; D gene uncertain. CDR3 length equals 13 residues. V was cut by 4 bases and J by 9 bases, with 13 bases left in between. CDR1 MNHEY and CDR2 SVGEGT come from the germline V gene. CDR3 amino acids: CASSSHPVAEQFF. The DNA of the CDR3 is TGTGCCAGCAGTTCACACCCAGTAGCTGAGCAGTTCTTC.

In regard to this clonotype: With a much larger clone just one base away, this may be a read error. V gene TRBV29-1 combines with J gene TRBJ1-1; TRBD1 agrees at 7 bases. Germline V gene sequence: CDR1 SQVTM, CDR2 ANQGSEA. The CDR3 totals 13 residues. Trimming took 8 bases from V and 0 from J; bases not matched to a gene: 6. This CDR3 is CSIVGQMNTEAFF. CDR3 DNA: TGCAGCATAGTGGGACAGATGAACACTGAAGCTTTCTTT. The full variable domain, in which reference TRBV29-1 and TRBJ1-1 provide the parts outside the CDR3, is SAVISQKPSRDICQRGTSLTIQCQVDSQVTMMFWYRQQPGQSLTLIATANQGSEATYESGFVIDKFPISRPNLTFSTLTVSNMSPEDSSIYLCSIVGQMNTEAFFGQGTRLTVV.

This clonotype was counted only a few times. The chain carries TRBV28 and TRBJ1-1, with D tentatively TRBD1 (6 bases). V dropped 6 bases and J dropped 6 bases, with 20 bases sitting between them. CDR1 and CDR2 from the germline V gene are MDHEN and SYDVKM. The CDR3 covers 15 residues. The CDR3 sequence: CASRPQGPPTAEAFF. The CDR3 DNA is TGTGCCAGCAGACCACAGGGTCCCCCAACCGCTGAAGCTTTCTTT.

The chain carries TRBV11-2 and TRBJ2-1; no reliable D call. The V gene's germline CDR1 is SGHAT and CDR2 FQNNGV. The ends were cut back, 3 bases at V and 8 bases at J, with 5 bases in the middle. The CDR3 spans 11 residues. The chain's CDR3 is CASSFIDEQFF. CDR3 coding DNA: TGTGCCAGCAGCTTTATCGATGAGCAGTTCTTC.

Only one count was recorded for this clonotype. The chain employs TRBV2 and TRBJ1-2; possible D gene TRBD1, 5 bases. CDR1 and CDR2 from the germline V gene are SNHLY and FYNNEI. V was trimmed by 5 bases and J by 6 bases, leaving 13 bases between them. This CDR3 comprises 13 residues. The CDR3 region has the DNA TGTGCCAGCAGTTTGAGACAGCAGAATGGCTACACCTTC. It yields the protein CASSLRQQNGYTF.

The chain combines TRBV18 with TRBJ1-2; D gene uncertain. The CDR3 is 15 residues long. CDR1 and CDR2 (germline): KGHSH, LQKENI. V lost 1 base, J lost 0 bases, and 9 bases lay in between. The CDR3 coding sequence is TGTGCCAGCTCACCACAGGCGGACCCTAACTATGGCTACACCTTC. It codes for CASSPQADPNYGYTF.